This section outlines one T cell receptor (beta chain) sequence together with its context. In terms of age and location, participants ranged from about 18 to 100 years and lived in about two dozen US areas. The sample is drawn from a study of blood T cell repertoires in COVID-19. Sequenced by immunoSEQ multiplex PCR; TCRdb stores in-frame clones only, minus some. The data show about 250,000 clones, roughly 81% seen once. Germline assignment: CDR1 LNHDA and CDR2 SQIVND (reference sequence). The CDR3 has 15 amino acids. Trimming took 5 bases from V and 1 from J; bases not matched to a gene: 3. Sequencing was carried out using PBMCs or T cells enriched from blood (not recorded which). This rearrangement joins TRBV19 to TRBJ2-2; TRBD1 aligns across 8 bases. The receptor was derived from a woman between 45 and 65 years old who had been exposed to COVID-19. The CDR3 coding sequence is TGTGCCAGTAGTTCCGGGACAGGGAACACCGGGGAGCTGTTTTTT. Its protein is CASSSGTGNTGELFF.